These 14 T cell receptor beta chains were sequenced from one sample in a study of radiation and T cells in renal cell carcinoma. Time point meaning: blood 2 weeks post-SBRT. Treatment of the sample: 15 Gy SBRT to primary tumor, nephrectomy 4 weeks later. Measured with immunoSEQ multiplex PCR; TCRdb has only the in-frame clones, and not every one. The table has 100,000 to 150,000 clones, more than 75% seen once. This sample comprised blood, obtained from a patient whose treatment included radiotherapy and nephrectomy. These receptor sequences come from a woman in her 70s with renal cell carcinoma.

The V and J genes are TRBV15 and TRBJ2-5; 11 bases are shared with TRBD1. This CDR3 is 15 amino acids long. The germline CDR1 and CDR2 sequences are LNHNV and YYDKDF (reference sequence). With V trimmed by 6 bases and J by 2 bases, 5 bases remained unmatched. The CDR3 sequence is CATSRGTGGQETQYF. The DNA for the CDR3 is TGTGCCACCAGTAGGGGGACAGGGGGTCAAGAGACCCAGTACTTC.

The chain employs TRBV28 and TRBJ2-7, with unresolved D. The ends were cut back, 4 bases at V and 1 base at J, with 17 bases in the middle. This CDR3 contains 16 residues. Germline-derived CDR1 and CDR2 are MDHEN and SYDVKM. The CDR3 is CASSSSHPEWSYEQYF. DNA of the CDR3: TGTGCCAGCAGTTCGTCTCATCCGGAGTGGTCCTACGAGCAGTACTTC.

In DNA form, the CDR3 reads TGCGCCAGCAGCCAACAACTTTTCCCGGGACCACCCCTCCACTTT. This codes for CASSQQLFPGPPLHF. The rearrangement joins TRBV5-1 to TRBJ1-6; the D gene is possibly TRBD1 (5 bases). The CDR3 covers 15 residues. Trimming left V 4 bases short and J 11 bases short, with 19 bases between. In germline, CDR1 is SGHRS, CDR2 YFSETQ. Full variable domain (rest looked up from reference TRBV5-1 and TRBJ1-6): KAGVTQTPRYLIKTRGQQVTLSCSPISGHRSVSWYQQTPGQGLQFLFEYFSETQRNKGNFPGRFSGRQFSNSRSEMNVSTLELGDSALYLCASSQQLFPGPPLHFGNGTRLTVT.

CDR3 nucleotides: TGTGCCAGCAGCCAACGGACAGGGGTATGGGAGCAGTACTTC. Its protein product is CASSQRTGVWEQYF. The chain links TRBV5-6 to TRBJ2-7, with 9 nucleotides matching TRBD1. With V trimmed by 4 bases and J by 7 bases, 9 bases remained unmatched. The germline CDR1 and CDR2 sequences are SGHDT and YYEEEE. The CDR3 extends over 14 amino acids. Using reference TRBV5-6 and TRBJ2-7 for the parts outside the CDR3, the full variable domain is DAGVTQSPTHLIKTRGQQVTLRCSPKSGHDTVSWYQQALGQGPQFIFQYYEEEERQRGNFPDRFSGHQFPNYSSELNVNALLLGDSALYLCASSQRTGVWEQYFGPGTRLTVT.

This chain's CDR3 is CAWSHPSGANVLTF. The CDR3 bases are TGTGCCTGGAGTCATCCTTCTGGGGCCAACGTCCTGACTTTC. The chain uses TRBV30 and TRBJ2-6; D gene uncertain. This CDR3 region has 14 residues. Trimming took off 2 bases at V and 1 base at J, with 6 bases between the two ends. Germline CDR1 GTSNPN, CDR2 SVGIG (reference sequence).

The chain employs TRBV5-1 and TRBJ2-1, with D perhaps matching TRBD1 (6 bases). Trimming removed 4 bases from V and 5 bases from J, with 10 bases in between. Germline CDR1 is SGHRS and CDR2 is YFSETQ. The CDR3 loop spans 13 amino acids. This chain's CDR3 is CASSIGQNNEQFF. As DNA, the CDR3 is TGCGCCAGCAGCATCGGACAGAACAATGAGCAGTTCTTC.

The chain recombines TRBV10-3 with TRBJ1-2, with D possibly matching TRBD1 (5 bases). Trimming cost V 1 base and J 6 bases, with 9 bases left between them. The germline gives CDR1 ENHRY, CDR2 SYGVKD. The CDR3 runs to 13 residues. The chain's CDR3 is CAISELGTDGYTF. The CDR3 nucleotides are TGTGCCATCAGTGAGTTAGGGACGGATGGCTACACCTTC.

V and J are TRBV6-5 and TRBJ1-2; TRBD1 might be the D (5 bases). Germline V gene lookup returns CDR1 MNHEY and CDR2 SVGAGI. V lost 2 bases and J 7 bases, leaving 8 bases between the germline ends. The CDR3 length is 12 residues. The CDR3, as DNA: TGTGCCAGCAGTTACCCAGGGTCTGGCTACACCTTC. Its translation is CASSYPGSGYTF.

This chain uses TRBV13 with TRBJ2-7; TRBD1 is a possible D gene (6 bases). The V and J ends lost 6 bases and 9 bases respectively, with 18 bases between them. The CDR3 runs 13 residues. Germline loops: CDR1 PRHDT, CDR2 FYEKMQ (reference sequence). The CDR3 region has the DNA TGTGCCAGCAGATCCGGACAGTCTCCAGGGCAGTACTTC. Its translation is CASRSGQSPGQYF.

The table lists this clone with a few counts. The rearrangement links TRBV9 to TRBJ2-3; 14 positions agree with TRBD2. The CDR3 has 15 residues. The germline V gene has CDR1 SGDLS and CDR2 YYNGEE. Trimming took 5 bases from V and 4 from J; bases not matched to a gene: 3. DNA of the CDR3: TGTGCCAGCAGGGGGACTAGCGGGGGTGCAGATACGCAGTATTTT. This encodes CASRGTSGGADTQYF.

The CDR3, as DNA: TGTGCCAGCAGCCAAGGGACTTTCAACACCGGGGAGCTGTTTTTT. It codes for CASSQGTFNTGELFF. J is TRBJ2-2 and V is TRBV7-3, with D tentatively TRBD2 (6 bases). The CDR3 extends over 15 amino acids. Trimming took 5 bases from V and 2 from J, leaving 12 bases between them. Germline V gene data show CDR1 as SGHTA and CDR2 as FQGTGA.

The chain uses TRBV5-6 and TRBJ2-5; 7 bases line up with TRBD2. V trimming: 0 bases; J trimming: 5 bases; junction bases outside the gene matches: 7. From germline, CDR1 is SGHDT and CDR2 YYEEEE. This CDR3 has 15 residues. This CDR3 reads CASSLAPGREETQYF. The CDR3 nucleotides read TGTGCCAGCAGCTTGGCCCCGGGGCGGGAGGAGACCCAGTACTTC.

The rearrangement uses TRBV14 and TRBJ1-1; 9 nucleotides agree with TRBD1. In germline, CDR1 is SGHDN, CDR2 FVKESK. The junction had 6 bases not matched to a gene; V was cut back by 5 bases and J by 5 bases. The CDR3 has 14 amino acids. The CDR3 protein is CASSRTGVGTEAFF. The CDR3 DNA is TGTGCCAGCAGCAGGACAGGGGTGGGGACTGAAGCTTTCTTT.

V usage is TRBV11-3 and J usage is TRBJ1-6; 7 bases match TRBD1. Germline lookup yields CDR1 SGHNT and CDR2 YENEEA. Trimming cost V 5 bases and J 9 bases; bases outside gene matches: 10. CDR3 length: 15 residues. CDR3 sequence (DNA): TGTGCCAGCAGCACCACGACAGGGCTGGGTTCACCCCTCCACTTT. This sequence encodes CASSTTTGLGSPLHF.